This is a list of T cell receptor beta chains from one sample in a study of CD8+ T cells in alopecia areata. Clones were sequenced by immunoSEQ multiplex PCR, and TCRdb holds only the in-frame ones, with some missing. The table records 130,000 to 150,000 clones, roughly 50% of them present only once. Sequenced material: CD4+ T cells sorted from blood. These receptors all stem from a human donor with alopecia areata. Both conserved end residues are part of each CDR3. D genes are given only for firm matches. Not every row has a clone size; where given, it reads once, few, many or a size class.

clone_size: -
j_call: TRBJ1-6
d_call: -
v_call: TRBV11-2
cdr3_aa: CASSLGVTDNSPLHF
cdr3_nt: TGTGCCAGCAGCTTAGGGGTGACAGATAATTCACCCCTCCACTTT

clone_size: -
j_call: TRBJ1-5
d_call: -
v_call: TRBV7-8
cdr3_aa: CASSLATNQPQHF
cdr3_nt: TGTGCCAGCAGCTTAGCTACGAATCAGCCCCAGCATTTT

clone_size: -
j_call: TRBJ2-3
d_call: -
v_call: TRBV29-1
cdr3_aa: CSVELLGTSTDTQYF
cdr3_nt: TGCAGCGTTGAACTTCTCGGGACTAGCACAGATACGCAGTATTTT

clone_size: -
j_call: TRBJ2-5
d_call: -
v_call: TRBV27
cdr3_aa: CASSLGGTETQYF
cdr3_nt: TGTGCCAGCAGTTTAGGAGGGACAGAGACCCAGTACTTC

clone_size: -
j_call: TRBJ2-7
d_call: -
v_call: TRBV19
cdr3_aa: CASRTRSSESSYEQYF
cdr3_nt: TGTGCCAGTAGGACGCGGTCTAGCGAGAGCTCCTACGAGCAGTACTTC

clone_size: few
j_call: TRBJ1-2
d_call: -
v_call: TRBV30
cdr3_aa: CAWRLQGADGYTF
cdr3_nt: TGTGCCTGGAGGCTACAGGGCGCGGATGGCTACACCTTC

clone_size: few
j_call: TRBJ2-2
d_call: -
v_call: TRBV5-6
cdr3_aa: CASSRGGEELFF
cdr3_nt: TGTGCCAGCAGCCGGGGTGGCGAGGAGCTGTTTTTT

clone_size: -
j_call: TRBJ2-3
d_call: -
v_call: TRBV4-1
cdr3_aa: CASSQEGTRDTQYF
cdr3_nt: TGCGCCAGCAGCCAAGAGGGGACCCGAGATACGCAGTATTTT

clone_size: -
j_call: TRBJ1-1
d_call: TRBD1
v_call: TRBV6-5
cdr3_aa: CASSYQGQVNTEAFF
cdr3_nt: TGTGCCAGCAGTTACCAGGGACAGGTGAACACTGAAGCTTTCTTT

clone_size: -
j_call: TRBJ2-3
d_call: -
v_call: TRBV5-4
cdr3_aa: CASQLAGPDTQYF
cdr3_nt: TGTGCCTCACAGCTTGCAGGACCAGATACGCAGTATTTT

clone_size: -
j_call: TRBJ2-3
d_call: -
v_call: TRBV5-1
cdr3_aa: CASSLGSGSTDTQYF
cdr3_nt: TGCGCCAGCAGCTTGGGTAGCGGTTCCACAGATACGCAGTATTTT

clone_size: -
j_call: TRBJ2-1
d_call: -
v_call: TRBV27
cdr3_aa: CASSNPAAGWHEQFF
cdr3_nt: TGTGCCAGCAGTAACCCGGCGGCGGGATGGCATGAGCAGTTCTTC

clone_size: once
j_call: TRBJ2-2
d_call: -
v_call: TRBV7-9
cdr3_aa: CASSLAGELFF
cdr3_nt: TGTGCCAGCAGCTTAGCCGGGGAGCTGTTTTTT

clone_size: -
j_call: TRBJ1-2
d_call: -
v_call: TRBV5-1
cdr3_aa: CASSEMGLKGYTF
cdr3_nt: TGCGCCAGCAGTGAGATGGGATTAAAAGGCTACACCTTC

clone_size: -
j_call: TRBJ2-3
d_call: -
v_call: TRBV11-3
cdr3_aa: CASSQSTGISTDTQYF
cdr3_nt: TGTGCCAGCAGCCAAAGCACAGGCATTAGCACAGATACGCAGTATTTT

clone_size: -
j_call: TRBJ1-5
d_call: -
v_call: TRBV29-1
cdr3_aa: CSVSNHDSSNQPQHF
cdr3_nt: TGCAGCGTCTCTAACCATGACAGCAGCAATCAGCCCCAGCATTTT

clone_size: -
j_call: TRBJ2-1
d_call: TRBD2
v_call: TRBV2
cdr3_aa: CASSASGSYNEQFF
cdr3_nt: TGTGCCAGCAGTGCTAGCGGCTCCTACAATGAGCAGTTCTTC

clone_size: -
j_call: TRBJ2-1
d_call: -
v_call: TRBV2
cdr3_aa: CASSEGTVANEQFF
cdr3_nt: TGTGCCAGCAGTGAAGGGACAGTTGCAAATGAGCAGTTCTTC

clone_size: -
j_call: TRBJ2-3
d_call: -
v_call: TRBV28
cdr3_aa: CASSFYRDGGTDTQYF
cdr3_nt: TGTGCCAGCAGTTTTTACCGGGACGGGGGTACAGATACGCAGTATTTT

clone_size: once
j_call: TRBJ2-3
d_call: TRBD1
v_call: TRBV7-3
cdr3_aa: CASSRQGGTDTQYF
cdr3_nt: TGTGCCAGCAGCCGACAGGGTGGGACAGATACGCAGTATTTT

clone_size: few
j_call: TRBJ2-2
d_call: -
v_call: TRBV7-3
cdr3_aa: CASSLPTGTLPYGELFF
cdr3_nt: TGTGCCAGCAGCCTCCCCACGGGGACTTTGCCGTATGGGGAGCTGTTTTTT

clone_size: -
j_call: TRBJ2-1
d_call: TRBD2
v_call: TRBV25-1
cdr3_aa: CASMGLAGWRGSYNEQFF
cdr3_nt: TGTGCCAGCATGGGACTAGCGGGCTGGAGGGGGTCCTACAATGAGCAGTTCTTC

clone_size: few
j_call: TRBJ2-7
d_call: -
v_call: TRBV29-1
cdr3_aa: CSVTRDSYEQYF
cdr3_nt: TGCAGCGTTACTCGGGACTCCTACGAGCAGTACTTC

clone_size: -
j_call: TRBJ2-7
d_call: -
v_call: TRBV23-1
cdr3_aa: CASSQSEGPYEQYF
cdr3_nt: TGCGCCAGCAGTCAATCAGAGGGTCCCTACGAGCAGTACTTC

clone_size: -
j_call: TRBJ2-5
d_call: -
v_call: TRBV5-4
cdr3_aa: CASSLTSRETQYF
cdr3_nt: TGTGCCAGCAGCTTGACTAGCCGGGAGACCCAGTACTTC

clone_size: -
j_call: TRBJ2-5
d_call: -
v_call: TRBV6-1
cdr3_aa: CASSEARTIMETQYF
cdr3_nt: TGTGCCAGCAGTGAAGCCCGGACCATAATGGAGACCCAGTACTTC

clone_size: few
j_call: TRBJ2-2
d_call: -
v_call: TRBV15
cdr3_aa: CATSRVGPGELFF
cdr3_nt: TGTGCCACCAGCAGAGTAGGGCCCGGGGAGCTGTTTTTT

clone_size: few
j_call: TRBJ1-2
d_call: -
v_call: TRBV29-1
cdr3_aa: CSVGVSLSQSGYTF
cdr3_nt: TGCAGCGTTGGGGTCAGTCTCTCCCAAAGTGGCTACACCTTC

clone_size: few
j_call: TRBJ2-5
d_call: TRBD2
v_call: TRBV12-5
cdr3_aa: CASGLTSGSSGFSREETQYF
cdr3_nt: TGTGCTAGTGGTTTGACGTCAGGGTCTAGCGGGTTCAGCCGGGAGGAGACCCAGTACTTC